Sequencing of this TCR beta chain was carried out in a study of shared clonotypes between healthy human individuals. This CDR3 region has 15 residues. The germline V and J ends were trimmed by 4 bases and 2 bases, with 14 bases remaining between them. Germline values: CDR1 SGHAT, CDR2 FQNNGV. TCRdb's table, derived via immunoSEQ multiplex PCR, lists solely in-frame clones and lacks some. The repertoire holds some 2,400,000 clones, 90% to 96% seen once, with 0.1% to 0.15% in the top ten. This chain links TRBV11-2 with TRBJ2-5; D is perhaps TRBD1 (6 bases). The specimen sequenced was naive CD4+ T cells sorted from blood. Described subset: CD45RA+ positively selected. The source is a man aged 18 to 30 in good health. DNA for the CDR3: TGTGCCAGCAGCTCTTTGGGGGCAGGACAAGAGACCCAGTACTTC. This codes for CASSSLGAGQETQYF.